A selection of T cell receptor beta chains follows, all from one sample in a study of T cell changes during pregnancy in multiple sclerosis. TCRdb's copy holds only in-frame clones and misses some; the assay was immunoSEQ multiplex PCR. This sample has roughly 69,000 clones, with just over 90% found just once. This specimen was peripheral blood, taken in the second trimester of pregnancy. These receptors came from a female donor with multiple sclerosis, enrolled in a pregnancy study. CDR3s include the opening cysteine and the closing phenylalanine or tryptophan. D genes are given only for firm matches. The size of a clone is reported for some rows only, either as once, few or many, or as a class for expanded clones.

TRBV6-5	NA	NA	TRBJ2-7	CASSYRGRSYEQYF	TGTGCCAGCAGTTACCGAGGGAGGAGTTACGAGCAGTACTTC
TRBV10-3	TRBD1	NA	TRBJ1-5	CAISESGQANQPQHF	TGTGCCATCAGTGAGTCGGGACAGGCCAATCAGCCCCAGCATTTT
TRBV7-7	NA	NA	TRBJ2-1	CASSLDRENEQFF	TGTGCCAGCAGCTTAGACCGGGAGAATGAGCAGTTCTTC
TRBV30	TRBD2	NA	TRBJ2-7	CASKTSGRVNEQYF	TGTGCCTCCAAGACTAGCGGGAGGGTCAACGAGCAGTACTTC
TRBV7-2	NA	once	TRBJ1-6	CASSPYRNSANSPLHF	TGTGCCAGCAGCCCCTACAGGAACAGTGCTAATTCACCCCTCCACTTT
TRBV18	NA	NA	TRBJ1-5	CASSHLEGEGPQHF	TGTGCCAGCTCACATTTGGAGGGAGAGGGGCCCCAGCATTTT
TRBV11-2	NA	NA	TRBJ1-2	CASSFNHRKTYGYTF	TGTGCCAGCAGCTTTAATCACAGAAAGACCTATGGCTACACCTTC
TRBV6-6	TRBD1	NA	TRBJ2-6	CATAHRGGANVLTF	TGTGCCACTGCGCACAGGGGTGGGGCCAACGTCCTGACTTTC
TRBV7-9	TRBD2	NA	TRBJ2-5	CASSPLAGGIQETQYF	TGTGCCAGCAGCCCCTTAGCGGGAGGTATACAAGAGACCCAGTACTTC
TRBV12-5	NA	NA	TRBJ1-5	CASGSEPQHF	TGTGCTAGTGGCTCCGAGCCCCAGCATTTT
TRBV19	NA	NA	TRBJ1-1	CASSMAGSTEAFF	TGTGCCAGTAGTATGGCCGGGTCCACTGAAGCTTTCTTT
TRBV7-6	NA	NA	TRBJ2-5	CASSLRSGAKETQYF	TGTGCCAGCAGCTTAAGGTCGGGAGCAAAAGAGACCCAGTACTTC
TRBV7-6	NA	NA	TRBJ2-7	CASSPTRTYEQYF	TGTGCCAGCAGCCCCACCAGGACCTACGAGCAGTACTTC
TRBV7-9	TRBD1	NA	TRBJ1-2	CASRRPGQGFDYGYTF	TGTGCCAGCAGACGCCCGGGACAGGGTTTCGACTATGGCTACACCTTC